These 17 T cell receptor beta chains originate from one sample sequenced in a study of blood T cell repertoires in COVID-19. Assay used: immunoSEQ multiplex PCR; TCRdb lists only in-frame clones, some missing. The sample includes roughly 62,000 clones, around 90% of them seen just once. The sequencing input was peripheral blood. Source of these receptors: a human donor in a cohort sampled during active COVID-19.

The chain combines TRBV6-5 with TRBJ1-1, with D tentatively TRBD1 (5 bases). The ends were cut back, 4 bases at V and 2 bases at J, with 8 bases in the middle. The CDR3 extends over 13 amino acids. CDR1 MNHEY and CDR2 SVGAGI come from the germline V gene. The CDR3 protein is CASSWGLNTEAFF. The CDR3 DNA follows: TGTGCCAGCAGTTGGGGACTAAACACTGAAGCTTTCTTT.

The V call is TRBV19, the J call TRBJ2-3, with 8 bases aligning to TRBD1. This CDR3 is 19 amino acids long. CDR1 is LNHDA and CDR2 is SQIVND in the germline V gene (reference sequence). J gave up 0 bases and V 6 bases, and 17 bases lay outside the gene matches. The CDR3 sequence is CASRNYRGTGMGSTDTQYF. The CDR3 nucleotides are TGTGCCAGTAGGAATTATCGTGGGACAGGAATGGGTAGCACAGATACGCAGTATTTT.

This clone was recorded once. The gene calls are TRBV7-9 and TRBJ2-5, with D perhaps TRBD1 (7 bases). Germline V gene sequence: CDR1 SEHNR, CDR2 FQNEAQ (reference sequence). V lost 6 bases and J lost 5, with 19 bases in between. The CDR3 covers 15 residues. The CDR3 sequence: CASSKYSPGGETQYF. CDR3 coding DNA: TGTGCCAGCAGTAAATATTCCCCAGGGGGGGAGACCCAGTACTTC.

This chain uses TRBV13 with TRBJ2-7; TRBD2 aligns across 14 bases. The CDR3 length is 15 residues. Germline-derived CDR1 and CDR2 are PRHDT and FYEKMQ (reference sequence). J gave up 7 bases and V 3 bases, and 5 bases lay outside the gene matches. CDR3 sequence reads: CASSFGLAGGREQYF. The CDR3 DNA reads as TGTGCCAGCAGCTTCGGACTAGCGGGAGGTCGAGAGCAGTACTTC.

There are a few counts of this clone. Mismatch with germline at one junction end may stem from a read error. The chain is built from TRBV7-7 and TRBJ2-2; tentatively, D is TRBD1 (5 bases). The CDR3 covers 15 residues. Per germline, CDR1 SSHAT and CDR2 FNYEAQ (reference sequence). CDR3 loop: CASSLTSPGSGELFF. In DNA, the CDR3 is TGTGCTAGCAGCTTGACCTCCCCAGGGTCCGGGGAGCTGTTTTTT.

The chain uses TRBV18 and TRBJ1-2; tentative D call: TRBD1 (5 bases). Trimming took 8 bases from V and 3 from J, leaving 13 bases between them. This CDR3 region has 13 residues. The germline V gene encodes CDR1 KGHSH and CDR2 LQKENI. CDR3 DNA sequence: TGTGCCAGCACCCCCACAGGCCACTATGGCTACACCTTC. Translated: CASTPTGHYGYTF.

J is TRBJ2-1 and V is TRBV11-2; 7 bases are a match to TRBD2. J lost 0 bases, V lost 2 bases, and 4 bases had no gene match. The CDR3 spans 16 residues. Germline V lookup: CDR1 SGHAT, CDR2 FQNNGV. The CDR3 sequence is CASSLSGGPSYNEQFF. The CDR3 DNA reads as TGTGCCAGCAGCTTATCGGGGGGACCCTCCTACAATGAGCAGTTCTTC.

This rearrangement joins TRBV15 to TRBJ2-7; the D is unclear. There are 12 residues in the CDR3. The V end lost 4 bases, the J end lost 3 bases, and 7 bases lay between the germline ends. Germline assignment: CDR1 LNHNV and CDR2 YYDKDF (reference sequence). The CDR3 sequence: CATSKQDYEQYF. Here the CDR3 DNA reads TGTGCCACCAGCAAACAAGACTACGAGCAGTACTTC.

The rearrangement uses TRBV18 and TRBJ1-2, with 9 bases lining up with TRBD1. Germline loops: CDR1 KGHSH, CDR2 LQKENI. The CDR3 is made up of 15 amino acids. With V trimmed by 3 bases and J by 5 bases, 7 bases remained unmatched. This CDR3 is CASSPTDGTGYGYTF. DNA for the CDR3: TGTGCCAGCTCACCGACCGACGGGACAGGGTATGGCTACACCTTC.

This chain links TRBV6-5 with TRBJ2-7; 11 bases fit TRBD1. CDR1 MNHEY and CDR2 SVGAGI come from the germline V gene. The CDR3 is 15 residues long. Trimming took 0 bases from V and 5 from J; bases not matched to a gene: 3. The CDR3 region is CASSYSRTGGHEQYF. CDR3 sequence (DNA): TGTGCCAGCAGTTACTCGCGGACAGGGGGCCACGAGCAGTACTTC.

This rearrangement joins TRBV27 to TRBJ2-2; D may be TRBD1 (5 bases). Germline values: CDR1 MNHEY, CDR2 SMNVEV (reference sequence). The CDR3 consists of 14 residues. Trimming took off 6 bases at V and 4 bases at J, with 12 bases between the two ends. This CDR3 reads CASRQVLFTGELFF. The DNA of the CDR3 is TGTGCCAGCAGACAGGTACTGTTCACCGGGGAGCTGTTTTTT.

This chain links TRBV2 with TRBJ2-7; 7 bases fit TRBD2. Germline V gives CDR1 SNHLY, CDR2 FYNNEI. This CDR3 has 16 amino acids. The J segment lost 7 bases and the V segment lost 0 bases, leaving 12 bases of the junction unmatched. The CDR3: CASSEAPQGGLGEQYF. CDR3 bases: TGTGCCAGCAGTGAAGCTCCTCAGGGAGGGTTGGGGGAGCAGTACTTC. The full variable domain, in which reference TRBV2 and TRBJ2-7 provide the parts outside the CDR3, is EPEVTQTPSHQVTQMGQEVILRCVPISNHLYFYWYRQILGQKVEFLVSFYNNEISEKSEIFDDQFSVERPDGSNFTLKIRSTKLEDSAMYFCASSEAPQGGLGEQYFGPGTRLTVT.

The gene calls are TRBV19 and TRBJ2-1, with TRBD1 identical over 8 bases. After removal of 5 bases from V and 7 bases from J, the junction contained 4 bases not matched to a gene. The CDR3 covers 13 residues. Germline V gives CDR1 LNHDA, CDR2 SQIVND (reference sequence). The CDR3 DNA reads TGTGCCAGTAGTCCTACAGGGGGGAATGAGCAGTTCTTC. Residues: CASSPTGGNEQFF.

This clone has only one observation. The chain couples TRBV2 to TRBJ1-2; perhaps TRBD1 as D (6 bases). V was pared by 0 bases and J by 5 bases, with 10 bases between. This CDR3 has 14 amino acids. Germline CDR1 and CDR2: SNHLY and FYNNEI. Written as DNA, the CDR3 is TGTGCCAGCAGTGAAGCGAGGCAGGGGTATGGCTACACCTTC. Translation gives CASSEARQGYGYTF.

This clone has only one observation. J is TRBJ2-7 and V is TRBV28, with D maybe TRBD1 (5 bases). The CDR3 runs to 15 residues. The V gene lost 3 bases and the J gene lost 0 bases, with 12 bases spanning the gap. CDR1 and CDR2 (germline): MDHEN, SYDVKM. The DNA of the CDR3 is TGTGCCAGCAGTTTCCAAGACAGAAACTCCTACGAGCAGTACTTC. This gives the protein CASSFQDRNSYEQYF.

This rearrangement joins TRBV5-1 to TRBJ1-1; D unresolved. This CDR3 is 14 amino acids long. V was pared by 0 bases and J by 5 bases, with 11 bases between. The germline V gene encodes CDR1 SGHRS and CDR2 YFSETQ. The CDR3 here is CASSLGRGRTEAFF. In DNA form, the CDR3 reads TGCGCCAGCAGCTTGGGGCGAGGGCGAACTGAAGCTTTCTTT.

The J gene is TRBJ1-2, the V gene TRBV5-6, with 7 bases identical to TRBD1. Germline V gene data show CDR1 as SGHDT and CDR2 as YYEEEE. The CDR3 length is 14 residues. The V gene end was trimmed by 4 bases and the J gene end by 4 bases; junction bases not matched to a gene: 7. This CDR3 reads CASSPVTGSYGYTF. CDR3 nucleotide sequence: TGTGCCAGCAGCCCCGTGACAGGGAGCTATGGCTACACCTTC.